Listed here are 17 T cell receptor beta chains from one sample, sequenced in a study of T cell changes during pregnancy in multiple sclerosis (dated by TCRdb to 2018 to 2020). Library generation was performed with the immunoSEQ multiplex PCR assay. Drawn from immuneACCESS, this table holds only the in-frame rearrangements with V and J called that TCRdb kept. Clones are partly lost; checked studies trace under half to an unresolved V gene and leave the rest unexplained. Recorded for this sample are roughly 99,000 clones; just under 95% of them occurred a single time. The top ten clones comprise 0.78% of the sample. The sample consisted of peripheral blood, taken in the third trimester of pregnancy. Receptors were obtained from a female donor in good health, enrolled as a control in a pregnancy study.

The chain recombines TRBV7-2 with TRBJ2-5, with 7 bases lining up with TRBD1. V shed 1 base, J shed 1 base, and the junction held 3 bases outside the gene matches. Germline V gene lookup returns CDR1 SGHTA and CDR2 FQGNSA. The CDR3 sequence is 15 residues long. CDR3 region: CASSLDRGSQETQYF. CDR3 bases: TGTGCCAGCAGCTTAGACAGGGGCAGCCAAGAGACCCAGTACTTC.

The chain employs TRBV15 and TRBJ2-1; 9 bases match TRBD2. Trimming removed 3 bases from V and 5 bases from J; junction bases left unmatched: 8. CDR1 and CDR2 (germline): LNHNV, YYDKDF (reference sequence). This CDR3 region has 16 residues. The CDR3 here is CATSRGLAGSHNEQFF. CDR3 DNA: TGTGCCACCAGCAGGGGGCTAGCGGGGTCCCACAATGAGCAGTTCTTC.

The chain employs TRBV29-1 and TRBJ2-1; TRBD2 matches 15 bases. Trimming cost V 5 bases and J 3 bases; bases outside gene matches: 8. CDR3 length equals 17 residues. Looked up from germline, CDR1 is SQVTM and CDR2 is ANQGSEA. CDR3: CSVLRGLAGGNYNEQFF. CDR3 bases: TGCAGCGTTTTAAGGGGACTAGCGGGGGGAAACTACAATGAGCAGTTCTTC.

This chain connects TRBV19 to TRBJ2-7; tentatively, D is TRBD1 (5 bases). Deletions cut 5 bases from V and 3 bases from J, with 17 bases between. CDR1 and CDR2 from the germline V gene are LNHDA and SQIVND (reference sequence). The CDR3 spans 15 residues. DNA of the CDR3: TGTGCCAGTAGTCTTACTCTAGGCAGGGTCTACGAGCAGTACTTC. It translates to CASSLTLGRVYEQYF.

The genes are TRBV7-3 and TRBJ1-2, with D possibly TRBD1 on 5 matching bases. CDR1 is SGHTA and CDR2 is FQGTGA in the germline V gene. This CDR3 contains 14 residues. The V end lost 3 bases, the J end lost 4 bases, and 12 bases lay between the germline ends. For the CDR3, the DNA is TGTGCCAGCAGCTTCGGGGGTTTTGGCTATGGCTACACCTTC. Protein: CASSFGGFGYGYTF. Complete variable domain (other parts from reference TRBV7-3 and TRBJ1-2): GAGVSQTPSNKVTEKGKYVELRCDPISGHTALYWYRQSLGQGPEFLIYFQGTGAADDSGLPNDRFFAVRPEGSVSTLKIQRTERGDSAVYLCASSFGGFGYGYTFGSGTRLTVV.

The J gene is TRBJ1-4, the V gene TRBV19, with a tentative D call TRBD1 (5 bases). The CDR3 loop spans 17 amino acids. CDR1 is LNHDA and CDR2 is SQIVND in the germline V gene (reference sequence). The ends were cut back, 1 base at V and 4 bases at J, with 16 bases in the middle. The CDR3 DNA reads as TGTGCCAGTAGTATAGGGGACCGAGCGGGGTATAATGAAAAACTGTTTTTT. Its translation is CASSIGDRAGYNEKLFF.

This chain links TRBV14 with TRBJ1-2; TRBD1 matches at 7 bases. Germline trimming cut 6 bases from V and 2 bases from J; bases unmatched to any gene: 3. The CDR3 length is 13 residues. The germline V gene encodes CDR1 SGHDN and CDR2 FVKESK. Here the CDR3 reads CASRLTGNYGYTF. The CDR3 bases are TGTGCCAGCAGACTGACAGGGAACTATGGCTACACCTTC.

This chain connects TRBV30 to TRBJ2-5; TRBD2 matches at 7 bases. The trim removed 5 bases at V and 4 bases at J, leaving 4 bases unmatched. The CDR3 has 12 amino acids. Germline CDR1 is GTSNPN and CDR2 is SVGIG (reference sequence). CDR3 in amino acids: CAWGGVRETQYF. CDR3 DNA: TGTGCCTGGGGGGGGGTTCGAGAGACCCAGTACTTC.

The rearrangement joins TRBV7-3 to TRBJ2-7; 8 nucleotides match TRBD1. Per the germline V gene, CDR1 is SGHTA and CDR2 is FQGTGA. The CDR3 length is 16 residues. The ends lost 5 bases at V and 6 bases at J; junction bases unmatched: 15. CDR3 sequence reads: CASSPGSGTGGFEQYF. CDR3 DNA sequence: TGTGCCAGCAGCCCAGGATCCGGGACAGGAGGGTTCGAGCAGTACTTC.

The CDR3 sequence: CASSPGREQYNEQFF. The CDR3 DNA follows: TGTGCCAGCAGCCCCGGGCGGGAGCAGTACAATGAGCAGTTCTTC. This chain joins TRBV5-5 and TRBJ2-1, with 7 bases matching TRBD2. The germline CDR1 and CDR2 sequences are SGHKS and YYEKEE (reference sequence). This CDR3 region has 15 residues. V shed 4 bases, J shed 4 bases, and the junction held 8 bases outside the gene matches. Full variable domain (remainder filled in from reference TRBV5-5 and TRBJ2-1): DAGVTQSPTHLIKTRGQQVTLRCSPISGHKSVSWYQQVLGQGPQFIFQYYEKEERGRGNFPDRFSARQFPNYSSELNVNALLLGDSALYLCASSPGREQYNEQFFGPGTRLTVL.

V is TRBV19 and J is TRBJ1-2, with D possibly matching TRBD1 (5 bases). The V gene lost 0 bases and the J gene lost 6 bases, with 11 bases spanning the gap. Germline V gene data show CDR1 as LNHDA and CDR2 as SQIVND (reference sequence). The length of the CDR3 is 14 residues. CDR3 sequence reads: CASSIDRGTHGYTF. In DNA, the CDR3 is TGTGCCAGTAGTATAGATCGGGGGACTCATGGCTACACCTTC.

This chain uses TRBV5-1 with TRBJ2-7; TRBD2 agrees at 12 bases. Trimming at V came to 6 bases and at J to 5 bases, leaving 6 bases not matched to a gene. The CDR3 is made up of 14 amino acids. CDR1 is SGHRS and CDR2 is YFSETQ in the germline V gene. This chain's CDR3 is CASNPSGGAHEQYF. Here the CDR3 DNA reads TGCGCCAGCAACCCTAGCGGGGGGGCTCACGAGCAGTACTTC.

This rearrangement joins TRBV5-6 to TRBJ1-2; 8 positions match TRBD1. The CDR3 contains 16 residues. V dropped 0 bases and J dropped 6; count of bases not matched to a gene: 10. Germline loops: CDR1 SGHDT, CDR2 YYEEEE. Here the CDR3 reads CASSLERTGPLDGYTF. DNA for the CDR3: TGTGCCAGCAGCTTGGAGCGGACAGGGCCTTTGGATGGCTACACCTTC.

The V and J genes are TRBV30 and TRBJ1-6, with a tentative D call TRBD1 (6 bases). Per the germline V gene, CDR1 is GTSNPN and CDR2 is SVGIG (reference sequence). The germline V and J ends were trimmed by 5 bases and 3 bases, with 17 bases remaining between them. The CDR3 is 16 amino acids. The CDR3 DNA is TGTGCCTGGCTCAACAGGGCTGTCAACTATAATTCACCCCTCCACTTT. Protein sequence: CAWLNRAVNYNSPLHF.

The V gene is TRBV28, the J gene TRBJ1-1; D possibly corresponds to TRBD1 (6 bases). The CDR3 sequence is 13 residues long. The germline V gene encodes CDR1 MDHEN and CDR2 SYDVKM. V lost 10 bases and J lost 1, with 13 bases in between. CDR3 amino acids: CATRTETNTEAFF. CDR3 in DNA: TGTGCCACCCGGACAGAGACGAACACTGAAGCTTTCTTT.

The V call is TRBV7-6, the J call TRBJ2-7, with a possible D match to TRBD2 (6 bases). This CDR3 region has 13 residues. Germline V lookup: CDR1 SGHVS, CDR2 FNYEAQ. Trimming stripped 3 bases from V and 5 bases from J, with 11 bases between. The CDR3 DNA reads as TGTGCCAGCAGCTTCTCTCCGGGGGACGAGCAGTACTTC. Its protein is CASSFSPGDEQYF.

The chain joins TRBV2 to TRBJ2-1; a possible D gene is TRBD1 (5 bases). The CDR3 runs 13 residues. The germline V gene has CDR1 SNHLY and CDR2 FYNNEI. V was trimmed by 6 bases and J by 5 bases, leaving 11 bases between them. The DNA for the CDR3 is TGTGCCAGCAGGGGGCGCCGCGACAATGAGCAGTTCTTC. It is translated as CASRGRRDNEQFF.